This TCR beta chain was profiled in a study of shared clonotypes between healthy human individuals. Points on this clone: Its target is unknown.

Some clones are missing from TCRdb's copy, which holds only in-frame ones; the method was immunoSEQ multiplex PCR. The profile shows nearly 750,000 clones, over 60% of them singletons. CDR3 length: 14 residues. The study, taken as a whole, reports: When naive CD4 clonotypes were compared across a few donors, approximately 4.9% were shared.

The sample comprised memory CD4+ T cells sorted from blood. The subset is: CD45RA-negative fraction. V gene TRBV21-1 combines with J gene TRBJ1-1. TRBV21-1 has pseudogene status. The TCR was taken from a woman in her 30s in good health. The CDR3 DNA reads TGTGCCAGCAGCACCAGGGAGGAAAGGACTGAAGCTTTCTTT. Translated: CASSTREERTEAFF.